This T cell receptor (beta chain) was recorded in a study of post-analysis software for immune sequencing data (dated by TCRdb to between 2014 and 2017). With respect to the entire study: Relapsing-remitting, secondary progressive and progressive-relapsing multiple sclerosis were recorded as disease courses, and subtype annotation was lacking for some patients. A subset of samples was prepared in parallel using single-end sample barcoding, then pooled and co-amplified after Illumina adapter ligation. Patient repertoires were compared against about a dozen previously published healthy control repertoires from donors aged about 6 to 27 years. Findings and caveats that apply to the study as a whole: The control group was slightly older than the multiple sclerosis patient group. When samples were clustered directly using the F measure, samples prepared in the same batch co-clustered strongly, which prompted a batch-effect correction. Several TRBV segments, including TRBV5-6, TRBV5-1 and TRBV20-1, were significantly more frequent in patients than controls. Significantly lower normalized Chao1 diversity was found in multiple sclerosis patients than in controls, suggesting substantial peripheral T-cell clonal expansion.

To demonstrate the VDJtools post-analysis software, TCR beta repertoires were profiled from the peripheral blood of 13 young patients with multiple sclerosis. The multiple sclerosis patients were children and adolescents ranging in age from roughly 6 to 15 years. Comments on this clonotype: Its specific antigen is unknown. Base-call qualities are not available, and no considerably larger clone is one nucleotide away.

The germline V gene yields MDHEN for CDR1 and SYDVKM for CDR2. V and J lose 7 bases and 5 bases, and a span of 9 bases separates them. Including the terminal cysteine and phenylalanine, the CDR3 comprises 12 residues. Of all the DNA, just the CDR3 is kept, 36 bases in frame from base 1. Library preparation employed PCR. The listed sequencing device is Illumina HiSeq 2500. Unique molecular identifiers were incorporated into TCR beta cDNA libraries to reduce PCR and sequencing biases. Every 1 to 10 million input T cells yielded about 500,000 cDNA molecules, meaning each molecule approximated one T cell. Patient libraries were prepared and sequenced with the same protocol used for the earlier healthy control dataset. Within a given batch, samples were prepared together, multiplexed and sequenced on the same HiSeq lane. The source study handled its data this way. Raw barcoded reads were processed with MIGEC, and single-read molecular identifier groups were discarded before consensus assembly and CDR3 extraction. VDJtools was used for post-analysis of the clonotype tables, and diversity was normalized by down-sampling every dataset to the size of the smallest sample. Repertoire overlap clustering matched CDR3 amino acid but not nucleotide sequences to correct batch-related cross-sample contamination. TCRdb handled the public reads itself, with Q25 trimming in fastp and clone calling in MiXCR, and kept productive beta chains. Here each entry gathers all rows of one CDR3 protein and keeps the most common genes and DNA. These V and J calls are TCRdb output, not the study's own analysis. The sample table lists 250,000 to 300,000 distinct CDR3 sequences, less than 40% of them with a count of one. Of the sample, approximately 4.6% falls within the top ten clones.

This clonotype was obtained from a girl aged 5-17 years with multiple sclerosis. The chain is encoded by TRBV28 joined to TRBJ2-1, with no reliable assignment of the D segment. The sample was blood. CDR3 region: CASTIRDNEQFF. The DNA reads TGTGCCAGCACCATCCGGGACAATGAGCAGTTCTTC. The full variable domain, with segments outside the CDR3 supplied by the reference TRBV28 and TRBJ2-1 proteins, appears as DVKVTQSSRYLVKRTGEKVFLECVQDMDHENMFWYRQDPGLGLRLIYFSYDVKMKEKGDIPEGYSVSREKKERFSLILESASTNQTSMYLCASTIRDNEQFFGPGTRLTVL.